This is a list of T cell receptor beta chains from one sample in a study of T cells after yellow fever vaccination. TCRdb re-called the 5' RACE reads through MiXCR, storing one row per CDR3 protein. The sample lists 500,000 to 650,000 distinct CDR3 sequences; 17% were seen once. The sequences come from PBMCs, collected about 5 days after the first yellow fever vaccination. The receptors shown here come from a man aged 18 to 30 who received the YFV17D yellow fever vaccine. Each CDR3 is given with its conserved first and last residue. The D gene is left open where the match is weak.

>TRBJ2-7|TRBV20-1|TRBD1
CSPRDRRSYEQYF
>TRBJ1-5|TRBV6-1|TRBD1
CASRGQGGLPQHF
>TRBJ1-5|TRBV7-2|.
CASSLWRDNQPQHF
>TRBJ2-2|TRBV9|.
CASSVPRGGPRIGTGELFF
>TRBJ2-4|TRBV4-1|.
CASSQEGRGKRDIQYF
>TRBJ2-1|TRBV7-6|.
CASSLRTASYNEQFF
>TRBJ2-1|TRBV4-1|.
CASSQAGYNEQFF
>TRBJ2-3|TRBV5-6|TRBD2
CASSFPSGRPYF
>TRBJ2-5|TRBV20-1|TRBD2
CSARILASGVPETQYF
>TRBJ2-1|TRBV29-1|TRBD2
CSVRGGSYNEQFF
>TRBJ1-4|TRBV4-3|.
CASGDGHNEKLFF
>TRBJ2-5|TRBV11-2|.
CASSLVQGFIETQYF
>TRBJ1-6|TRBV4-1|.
CASSQMGSNSPLHF
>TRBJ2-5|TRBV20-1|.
CSAYPPGPQETQYF
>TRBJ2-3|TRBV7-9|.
CASSVRGLITDTQYF
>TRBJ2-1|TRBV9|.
CASADGREQFF
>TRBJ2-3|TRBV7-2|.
CASSLRRASTDTQYF
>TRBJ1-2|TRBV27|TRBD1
CASSFQGENYGYTF
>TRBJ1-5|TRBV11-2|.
CASSSNAGNQPQHF
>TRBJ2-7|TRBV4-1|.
CASSQQVTSYEQYF
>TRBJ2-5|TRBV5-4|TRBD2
CASSFRDYLGETQYF
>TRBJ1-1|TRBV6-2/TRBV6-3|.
CASRVNTEAFF
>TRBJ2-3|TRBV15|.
CATSRDQRRGTDTQYF
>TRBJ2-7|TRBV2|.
CASSDLGENYEQYF
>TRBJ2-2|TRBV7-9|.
CASSSSPGVDTGELFF
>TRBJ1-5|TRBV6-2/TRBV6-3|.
CASSWGPYQPQHF
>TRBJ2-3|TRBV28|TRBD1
CASREGAGEDTQYF
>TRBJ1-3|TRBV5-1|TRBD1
CASSNYDRGKSSGNTIYF
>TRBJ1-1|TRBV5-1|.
CASSLGGGWNTEAFF
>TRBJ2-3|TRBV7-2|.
CASSVTSDGADTQYF
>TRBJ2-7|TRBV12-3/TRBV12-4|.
CASSFTSGGEQYF
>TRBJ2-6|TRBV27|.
CASSLDRANVLTF
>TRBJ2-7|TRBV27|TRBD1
CASSLTRDRIGGHEQYF